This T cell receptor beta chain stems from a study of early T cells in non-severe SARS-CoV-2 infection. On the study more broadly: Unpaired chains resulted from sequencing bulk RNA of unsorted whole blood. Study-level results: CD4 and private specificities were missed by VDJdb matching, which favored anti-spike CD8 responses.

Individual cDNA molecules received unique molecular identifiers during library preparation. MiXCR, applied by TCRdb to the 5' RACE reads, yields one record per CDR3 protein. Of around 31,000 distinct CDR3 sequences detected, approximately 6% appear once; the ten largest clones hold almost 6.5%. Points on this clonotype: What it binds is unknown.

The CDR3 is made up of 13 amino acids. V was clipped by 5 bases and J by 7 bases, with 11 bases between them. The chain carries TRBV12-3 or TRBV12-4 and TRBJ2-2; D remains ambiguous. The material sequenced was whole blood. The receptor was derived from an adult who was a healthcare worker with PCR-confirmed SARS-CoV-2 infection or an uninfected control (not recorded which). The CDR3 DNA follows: TGTGCCAGCAGTCCGAACACGGGCGGGGAGCTGTTTTTT. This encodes CASSPNTGGELFF.